Listed below are T cell receptor beta chains from one sample, sequenced in a study of PD-1 blockade in classical Hodgkin lymphoma. The assay was immunoSEQ multiplex PCR, and TCRdb's table has in-frame clones only and misses some. The sample shows more than 30,000 clones, around 80% of them seen only once. The material sequenced was peripheral blood mononuclear cells (PBMCs), taken before the fourth cycle of nivolumab. The origin of the receptors is a human donor with classical Hodgkin lymphoma. Each CDR3 is given with its conserved first and last residue. A D gene is named only where the DNA matches it firmly. Only part of the rows carry a size: once, few, many, or a class if the clone is expanded.

d_call j_call clone_size v_call cdr3_aa cdr3_nt
- TRBJ2-7 - TRBV18 CASSPLITGYSYEQYF TGTGCCAGCTCACCTTTGATCACGGGCTACTCCTACGAGCAGTACTTC
TRBD2 TRBJ2-3 - TRBV6-6 CASRSGGTDTQYF TGTGCCAGCAGAAGCGGGGGTACAGATACGCAGTATTTT
TRBD1 TRBJ1-6 - TRBV7-2 CASSAQGVNSPLHF TGTGCCAGCAGCGCGCAGGGGGTCAATTCACCCCTCCACTTT
- TRBJ1-5 - TRBV19 CASSRDINQPQHF TGTGCCAGTAGTCGCGACATCAATCAGCCCCAGCATTTT
- TRBJ1-1 few TRBV7-5 CASSWTSTEAFF TGTGCCAGCAGCTGGACGAGCACTGAAGCTTTCTTT
TRBD2 TRBJ2-6 few TRBV7-2 CASSRRLAGVPGANVLTF TGTGCCAGCAGCCGTAGACTAGCGGGGGTCCCTGGGGCCAACGTCCTGACTTTC
- TRBJ2-5 - TRBV7-2 CASSLFGQSQETQYF TGTGCCAGCAGCTTATTCGGGCAGTCCCAAGAGACCCAGTACTTC
- TRBJ2-3 few TRBV10-1 CASSGPLGKADTQYF TGCGCCAGCAGTGGGCCCCTAGGGAAGGCAGATACGCAGTATTTT
- TRBJ2-6 - TRBV10-3 CAISDQGPSSGANVLTF TGTGCCATCAGTGATCAGGGCCCCTCCTCTGGGGCCAACGTCCTGACTTTC
TRBD2 TRBJ2-1 few TRBV4-3 CASSQITGTSANNEQFF TGCGCCAGCAGCCAAATTACCGGGACTAGCGCCAACAATGAGCAGTTCTTC
- TRBJ1-4 once TRBV6-1 CASTGGRNEKLFF TGTGCCAGCACCGGGGGGAGGAATGAAAAACTGTTTTTT
- TRBJ1-4 - TRBV7-9 CASSLGLDRKLFF TGTGCCAGCAGCTTAGGGCTCGATCGGAAACTGTTTTTT